This T cell receptor beta chain was identified during a study of T cells in tumors after PD-1 blockade. The repertoire was sequenced with immunoSEQ multiplex PCR; TCRdb's copy has only in-frame clones and lacks some. The repertoire holds 45,000 to 60,000 clones, with more than 60% as singletons. Germline loops: CDR1 LNHDA, CDR2 SQIVND (reference sequence). V was cut by 3 bases and J by 6 bases, with 8 bases left in between. This CDR3 is built from 13 residues. This clone was counted once. The TCR was taken from a human donor with advanced basal cell or squamous cell carcinoma (not recorded which). Sample: PBMCs, taken before anti-PD-1 therapy. The chain joins TRBV19 to TRBJ2-2, with unresolved D. Here the CDR3 reads CASSIENSGELFF. The CDR3, as DNA: TGTGCCAGTAGTATTGAAAACTCCGGGGAGCTGTTTTTT.